These 27 T cell receptor beta chains share one sample of origin, sequenced in a study of T cells in Graves' hyperthyroidism and ophthalmopathy. RNA transcripts yielded amplified TCR beta CDR3 regions. First-round RT-PCR of the TCR CDR3 relied on the HTBI primer set. TCRdb redid the calling of the multiplex PCR reads with MiXCR, one entry per CDR3 protein. The data contain some 510,000 distinct CDR3 sequences, 40% to 55% of them seen just once; the ten biggest clones take up about 7.9%. Sequencing was performed on peripheral blood or thyroid tissue (not recorded which). These receptors came from a woman aged 18-30 years with Graves' hyperthyroidism.

The chain is built from TRBV10-3 and TRBJ1-4; unclear D gene. The CDR3 is made up of 15 amino acids. The germline V gene encodes CDR1 ENHRY and CDR2 SYGVKD. Trimming removed 4 bases at V and 6 bases at J, with 15 bases between. CDR3 sequence: CAISVPGSRDEKLFF. The CDR3 DNA follows: TGTGCCATCAGTGTACCCGGGAGTCGGGATGAAAAACTGTTTTTT.

The chain uses TRBV29-1 and TRBJ2-2; a weak D match, TRBD2 (7 bases). There are 13 residues in the CDR3. The germline V gene encodes CDR1 SQVTM and CDR2 ANQGSEA. Trimming removed 7 bases from V and 4 bases from J, with 13 bases in between. CDR3 loop: CSAGGHFTGELFF. For the CDR3, the DNA is TGCAGCGCGGGGGGACATTTCACCGGGGAGCTGTTTTTT.

The J gene is TRBJ1-2, the V gene TRBV20-1, with a possible D match to TRBD1 (6 bases). The CDR3 contains 11 residues. Per the germline V gene, CDR1 is DFQATT and CDR2 is SNEGSKA (reference sequence). V gave up 6 bases and J gave up 5 bases, with 10 bases separating them. CDR3 nucleotides: TGCAGTGCCCAAGGACAGTATGGCTACACCTTC. Protein product: CSAQGQYGYTF.

The V and J genes are TRBV21-1 and TRBJ1-2; the table's D call, TRBD1, has no DNA check behind it. TRBV21-1 is a pseudogene locus. This CDR3 region has 13 residues. DNA for the CDR3: TGTGCCAGCAGCAAAAACAGGGATGATGGCTACACCTTC. Translation gives CASSKNRDDGYTF.

This clonotype was counted ten times or more. The chain couples TRBV29-1 to TRBJ1-5, with unresolved D. V shed 4 bases and J shed 1 base, with 5 bases lying between them. Germline lookup yields CDR1 SQVTM and CDR2 ANQGSEA. There are 12 residues in the CDR3. The CDR3 region has the DNA TGCAGCGTTGTCGTGAGCAATCAGCCCCAGCATTTT. This translates into CSVVVSNQPQHF.

This sequence joins TRBV7-9 and TRBJ2-6; D remains unclear. Between the trimmed V and J ends, which lost 6 bases and 4 bases, there was a span of 4 bases. The germline V gene has CDR1 SEHNR and CDR2 FQNEAQ (reference sequence). The CDR3 is 12 residues long. The CDR3 coding sequence is TGTGCCAGCAGTCAGGGGGCCAACGTCCTGACTTTC. This translates into CASSQGANVLTF.

This clonotype was detected only a few times. The rearrangement uses TRBV7-3 and TRBJ1-2, with a tentative D call TRBD1 (5 bases). V lost 1 base to trimming and J lost 1 base, with 13 bases between them. Germline V gene sequence: CDR1 SGHTA, CDR2 FQGTGA. The CDR3 consists of 16 residues. In DNA, the CDR3 is TGTGCCAGCAGCTTAATGTGGGGCAGGGATAACTATGGCTACACCTTC. Protein: CASSLMWGRDNYGYTF.

This clonotype was picked up many times. The genes are TRBV29-1 and TRBJ2-6; 16 bases agree with TRBD2. Germline V CDR1 and CDR2: SQVTM, ANQGSEA. The CDR3 is 19 residues long. Germline trimming cut 8 bases from V and 1 base from J; bases unmatched to any gene: 11. The CDR3 nucleotides are TGCAGCTGTGGACAGGGACTAGCGGGAGGGCCATCTGGGGCCAACGTCCTGACTTTC. Its protein is CSCGQGLAGGPSGANVLTF. Full variable domain (outside the CDR3, taken from reference TRBV29-1 and TRBJ2-6): SAVISQKPSRDICQRGTSLTIQCQVDSQVTMMFWYRQQPGQSLTLIATANQGSEATYESGFVIDKFPISRPNLTFSTLTVSNMSPEDSSIYLCSCGQGLAGGPSGANVLTFGAGSRLTVL.

This clonotype has just a few counts. The V and J genes are TRBV7-2 and TRBJ1-1; D unresolved. Between the trimmed V and J ends, which lost 6 bases and 7 bases, there was a span of 18 bases. The CDR3 length is 14 residues. The V gene's germline CDR1 is SGHTA and CDR2 FQGNSA. CDR3: CASSYDRVYVEAFF. CDR3 coding DNA: TGTGCCAGCAGTTATGACCGGGTCTACGTTGAAGCTTTCTTT.

This chain connects TRBV7-9 to TRBJ2-7, with TRBD2 identical over 14 bases. The CDR3 runs to 15 residues. Germline CDR1 and CDR2: SEHNR and FQNEAQ (reference sequence). After removal of 5 bases from V and 6 bases from J, the junction contained 6 bases not matched to a gene. CDR3 amino acids: CASSTPGLAGAEQYF. For the CDR3, the DNA is TGTGCCAGCAGCACACCGGGACTAGCGGGAGCCGAGCAGTACTTC.

V usage is TRBV10-3 and J usage is TRBJ1-1; D is uncertain. The CDR3 totals 17 residues. Germline V gives CDR1 ENHRY, CDR2 SYGVKD. The V end lost 0 bases, the J end lost 0 bases, and 14 bases lay between the germline ends. This chain's CDR3 is CAISESRAGPVNTEAFF. For the CDR3, the DNA is TGTGCCATCAGTGAGTCTCGGGCAGGCCCGGTGAACACTGAAGCTTTCTTT.

This chain links TRBV12-3 or TRBV12-4 with TRBJ2-5; the D gene is possibly TRBD1 (6 bases). V was cut by 5 bases and J by 0 bases, with 13 bases left in between. CDR3 length equals 15 residues. CDR3 protein: CASSGQLGNQETQYF. The CDR3 region has the DNA TGTGCCAGCAGTGGACAGCTCGGCAACCAAGAGACCCAGTACTTC.

As to this clonotype: A much larger clone differs by one base, so this may be a read error. The chain combines TRBV7-9 with TRBJ2-7, with 8 bases aligning to TRBD1. This CDR3 region has 14 residues. The V gene's germline CDR1 is SEHNR and CDR2 FQNEAQ (reference sequence). J lost 6 bases, V lost 3 bases, and 7 bases had no gene match. The CDR3 DNA reads as TGTGCCAGCAGCTTCGGGCAGGGGGCTTGCGAGCAGTACTTC. It translates to CASSFGQGACEQYF.

The rearrangement joins TRBV20-1 to TRBJ1-4; TRBD1 aligns across 7 bases. CDR3 length: 13 residues. V gave up 4 bases and J gave up 8 bases; unmatched junction bases: 7. From germline, CDR1 is DFQATT and CDR2 SNEGSKA (reference sequence). The CDR3 loop reads CSAIGTVGEKLFF. The CDR3 coding sequence is TGCAGTGCTATCGGGACAGTGGGAGAAAAACTGTTTTTT.

This clonotype was seen ten or more times. Written as DNA, the CDR3 is TGTGCCAGCAGTTACCTCGGACGAGAGACCCAGTACTTC. Its protein is CASSYLGRETQYF. The V gene is TRBV2, the J gene TRBJ2-5; D is ambiguous. Trimming stripped 5 bases from V and 4 bases from J, with 11 bases between. Germline CDR1 SNHLY, CDR2 FYNNEI. There are 13 residues in the CDR3.

This clonotype was observed a handful of times. The genes are TRBV12-3 or TRBV12-4 and TRBJ2-7, with D unclear. This CDR3 region has 11 residues. The V end lost 6 bases, the J end lost 6 bases, and 9 bases lay between the germline ends. This chain's CDR3 is CASSLHGEQYF. As DNA, the CDR3 is TGTGCCAGCAGCCTTCACGGCGAGCAGTACTTC.

V gene TRBV20-1 combines with J gene TRBJ1-2; D is perhaps TRBD1 (6 bases). The CDR3 has 12 amino acids. Germline V gives CDR1 DFQATT, CDR2 SNEGSKA (reference sequence). Trimming took off 5 bases at V and 8 bases at J, with 15 bases between the two ends. CDR3 nucleotide sequence: TGCAGTGCTTCCGCCGGGGGGCGAGGCTACACCTTC. Its translation: CSASAGGRGYTF.

V usage is TRBV7-2 and J usage is TRBJ1-1, with D tentatively TRBD1 (5 bases). V shed 2 bases and J shed 2 bases, with 18 bases lying between them. The CDR3 runs 17 residues. Germline-derived CDR1 and CDR2 are SGHTA and FQGNSA. The CDR3 region has the DNA TGTGCCAGCAGCTTACCCGCAGGGCATGTTGGAAACACTGAAGCTTTCTTT. It specifies CASSLPAGHVGNTEAFF.

This clonotype was found a few times. V gene TRBV20-1 combines with J gene TRBJ1-2; D might be TRBD1 (6 bases). V shed 3 bases and J shed 6 bases, with 17 bases lying between them. CDR1 DFQATT and CDR2 SNEGSKA come from the germline V gene (reference sequence). This CDR3 contains 14 residues. The CDR3 bases are TGCAGTGCTAGCTCCCCAGGGGAATTGGATGGCTACACCTTC. Encoded protein: CSASSPGELDGYTF.

This clonotype was seen only a few times. This chain joins TRBV25-1 and TRBJ1-5; 10 bases fit TRBD1. Germline CDR1 is MGHDK and CDR2 is SYGVNS. With 8 bases clipped from V and 6 bases from J, the junction kept 4 bases outside the gene matches. The CDR3 has 13 amino acids. The CDR3 loop is CASGGQGGQPQHF. The CDR3 nucleotides are TGTGCCAGCGGAGGACAGGGGGGTCAGCCCCAGCATTTT.

This chain uses TRBV29-1 with TRBJ2-2; D uncertain. Trimming cost V 5 bases and J 9 bases, with 16 bases left between them. This CDR3 has 13 amino acids. Germline V gene sequence: CDR1 SQVTM, CDR2 ANQGSEA. Here the CDR3 DNA reads TGCAGCGTTCCGGCGGTTGGGTCACGGGAGCTGTTTTTT. It codes for CSVPAVGSRELFF.

V gene TRBV24-1 combines with J gene TRBJ1-5; 7 nucleotides match TRBD1. Per germline, CDR1 KGHDR and CDR2 SFDVKD. V was clipped by 5 bases and J by 4 bases; unmatched bases: 10. CDR3 length equals 16 residues. The CDR3 is CATSARAGQRNQPQHF. CDR3 nucleotide sequence: TGTGCCACCAGTGCTAGAGCGGGACAGCGAAATCAGCCCCAGCATTTT.

The rearrangement links TRBV10-3 to TRBJ1-2; no clear D gene. Germline V gene lookup returns CDR1 ENHRY and CDR2 SYGVKD. Trimming left V 10 bases short and J 2 bases short, with 14 bases between. The CDR3 is made up of 13 amino acids. DNA for the CDR3: TGTGCCAGCCGACTTAGGGAAAACTATGGCTACACCTTC. Protein sequence: CASRLRENYGYTF.

The chain recombines TRBV19 with TRBJ2-7; 8 nucleotides line up with TRBD2. V lost 4 bases to trimming and J lost 3 bases; unmatched junction nucleotides: 5. This CDR3 spans 14 amino acids. Germline V CDR1 and CDR2: LNHDA, SQIVND (reference sequence). CDR3 loop: CASSKGSGSYEQYF. The CDR3 region has the DNA TGTGCCAGTAGTAAGGGAAGCGGGAGCTACGAGCAGTACTTC.

The table lists this clonotype with a few counts. The chain carries TRBV7-9 and TRBJ1-5; TRBD1 might be the D (6 bases). Germline V gene sequence: CDR1 SEHNR, CDR2 FQNEAQ (reference sequence). This CDR3 region has 15 residues. V was pared by 5 bases and J by 0 bases, with 11 bases between. DNA of the CDR3: TGTGCCAGCAGCGCCCGGGACATTAGCAATCAGCCCCAGCATTTT. Protein sequence: CASSARDISNQPQHF.

The rearrangement links TRBV24-1 to TRBJ2-2, with 8 nucleotides matching TRBD1. Germline loops: CDR1 KGHDR, CDR2 SFDVKD. The CDR3 spans 16 residues. Losses at the gene ends were 5 bases for V and 3 bases for J; bases not matched to a gene: 7. CDR3 loop: CATSARDRPHTGELFF. DNA of the CDR3: TGTGCCACCAGTGCCCGGGACAGGCCCCACACCGGGGAGCTGTTTTTT.

This clonotype showed up many times. The junction departs from the called germline gene at one end, perhaps through a read error. The gene calls are TRBV2 and TRBJ1-2; 7 bases agree with TRBD1. Germline V CDR1 and CDR2: SNHLY, FYNNEI. The CDR3 is 10 amino acids. Here the CDR3 DNA reads TGTGCCAGCAGAGCGGACAGGAAGAGGTTC. It is translated as CASRADRKRF.